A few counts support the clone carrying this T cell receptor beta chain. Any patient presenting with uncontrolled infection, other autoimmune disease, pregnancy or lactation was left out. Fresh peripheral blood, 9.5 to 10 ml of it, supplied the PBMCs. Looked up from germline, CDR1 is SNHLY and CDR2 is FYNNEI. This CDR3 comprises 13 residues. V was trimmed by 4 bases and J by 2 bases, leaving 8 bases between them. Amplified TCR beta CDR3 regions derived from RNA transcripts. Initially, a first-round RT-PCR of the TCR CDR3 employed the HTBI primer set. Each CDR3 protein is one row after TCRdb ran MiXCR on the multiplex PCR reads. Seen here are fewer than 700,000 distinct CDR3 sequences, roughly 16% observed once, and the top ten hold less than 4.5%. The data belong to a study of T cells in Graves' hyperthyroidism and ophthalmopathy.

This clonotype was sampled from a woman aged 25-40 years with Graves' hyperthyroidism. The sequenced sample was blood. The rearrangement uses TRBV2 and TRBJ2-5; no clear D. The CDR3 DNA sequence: TGTGCCAGCAGTGGTCTCAGTCAAGAGACCCAGTACTTC. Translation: CASSGLSQETQYF.